Given below is one TCR beta chain in context. No antigen is known for it. Profiled with immunoSEQ multiplex PCR; TCRdb holds only in-frame clones, not every one. Of 80,000 to 95,000 clones listed, around 89% are singletons. The CDR3 has 14 residues. Trimming took off 4 bases at V and 6 bases at J, with 13 bases between the two ends. From germline, CDR1 is SGHTA and CDR2 FQGNSA. These data come from a study of graft-versus-host responses after intestinal transplantation. General study results and limits: Allografts of patients with graft-donor T cell macrochimerism showed high graft-versus-host to host-versus-graft clone ratios. Analysis identified GvH clones in recipient marrow, with some appearing first in ileum or blood. Early post-transplant falls in HvG clones accompanied the peak levels of circulating GvH clones.

The chain is built from TRBV7-2 and TRBJ1-5; the D gene is possibly TRBD1 (6 bases). The receptor's source is a human donor who was the organ donor for an intestinal transplant. The material was unstimulated CD4+ T cells sorted from spleen or lymph node cells, obtained before transplant. The CDR3 nucleotides read TGTGCCAGCAGCTCCCCAGGGGCGGGTCAGCCCCAGCATTTT. This translates into CASSSPGAGQPQHF.